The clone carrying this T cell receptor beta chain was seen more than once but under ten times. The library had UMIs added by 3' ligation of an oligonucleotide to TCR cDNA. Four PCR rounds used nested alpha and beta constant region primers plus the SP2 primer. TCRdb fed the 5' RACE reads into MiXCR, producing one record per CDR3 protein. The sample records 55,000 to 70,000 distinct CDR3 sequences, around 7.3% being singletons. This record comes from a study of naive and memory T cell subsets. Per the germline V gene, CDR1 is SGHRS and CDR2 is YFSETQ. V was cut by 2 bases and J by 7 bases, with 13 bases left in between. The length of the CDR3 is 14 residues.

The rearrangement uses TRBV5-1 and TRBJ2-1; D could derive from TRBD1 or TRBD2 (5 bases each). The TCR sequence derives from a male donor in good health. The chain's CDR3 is CASSLEGQLNEQFF. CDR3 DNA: TGCGCCAGCAGCTTAGAGGGGCAATTGAATGAGCAGTTCTTC.